This T cell receptor beta chain came from a study of blood T cell repertoires in COVID-19 (TCRdb year 2020). About the full investigation: Collaborator samples came from the United States, Italy and Spain and covered acute and convalescent phases of COVID-19. The material from the prospective study consisted of cDNA or gDNA derived from T cells, B-cell-depleted T cells, or PBMCs. Subjects who had been exposed to COVID-19, were actively infected with it, or had recovered from it provided the deeply sampled blood TCRbeta repertoires that made up the dataset. A freely available public database, intended as a resource for researchers studying the immune response to SARS-CoV-2, is where the repertoires were released. Samples were obtained from the ongoing ImmuneRACE study (first 160 participants) and from 1,200 or so subjects provided by 6 global collaborators. A de-identified subject ID, COVID-19 status, age in years and sex were almost always included in the sample metadata. Where available, HLA class I and class II types were obtained from metadata supplied by the sample provider rather than from assay-based typing.

Regarding this clone: Its antigen has not been determined. There are no base qualities to consult, and no much larger clone falls within one base.

The immunoSEQ Assay, a bias-controlled multiplex PCR, was used to amplify TCRbeta CDR3 regions from genomic DNA. For the original study's pipeline: The number of nucleated cells in each sample was estimated by amplification of reference gene primers within the assay. Sequence reads were collapsed and filtered to measure the absolute abundance of every unique TCRbeta CDR3 rearrangement. Productive Simpson clonality was computed per sample as the square root of Simpson's diversity index over productive rearrangements. TCRdb took over this immuneACCESS table, retaining in-frame rearrangements with V and J assigned. Such tables are incomplete; in checked studies, under half of the missing clones stem from an unresolved V gene, and the remainder is unexplained. That table gives V, J and clone size, and the DNA gave D and trimming. Present in this sample are roughly 320,000 clones, roughly 90% of which were seen just once. The top ten clones comprise approximately 4.1% of the sample.

Beyond this particular receptor, the publication reports: Clinical and demographic metadata were provided uncurated, with the amount varying by source and participant.

Enrolling through a virtual design, the prospective study's participants ranged in age from roughly 18 to 100 years and lived across 24 United States geographic areas. In the prospective study, participants were assigned to cohorts based on the clinical history participants reported in a screening survey and a study questionnaire. Exposed participants were defined as having been in contact with someone with a PCR-confirmed or clinician-diagnosed COVID-19 case within 2 weeks of study entry. Mobile phlebotomists in the prospective study collected whole blood, serum and a nasopharyngeal or oropharyngeal swab from every participant. Prospective study participants could optionally give additional blood draws and questionnaires over an approximately 2-month period. Blood samples from the prospective study were shipped frozen or at room temperature prior to DNA extraction. The receptor's source is a woman aged 25 to 39 who had been exposed to COVID-19. Sequenced: PBMCs or T cells enriched from blood (not recorded which).

In nucleotide form, the sequence is TGTGCCAGCAGCCCGACATCGAACACTGAAGCTTTCTTT. Its coded protein is CASSPTSNTEAFF. The chain was built from TRBV3-1 (or the pseudogene TRBV3-2) and TRBJ1-1, with the D gene call left open. The CDR3, from cysteine to phenylalanine, totals 13 residues. The only DNA kept is the CDR3, 39 bases in frame from the first base. V gives up 4 bases and J gives up 1 base, and the segment between their germline ends measures 7 bases. The germline V gene (reference sequence) sets CDR1 to LGHDT and CDR2 to YNNKEL.